The 11 T cell receptor beta chains below all came from one sample that was sequenced in a study of tumor T cells in aggressive B-cell lymphoma. The table came from immunoSEQ multiplex PCR; TCRdb's copy has only in-frame clones and leaves some out. The sample includes about 2,900 clones, about 89% of them seen just once. The source material was tumor tissue. The receptor set was obtained from an adult with diffuse large B cell lymphoma.

The chain combines TRBV2 with TRBJ1-2; a weak D match, TRBD1 (6 bases). Germline CDR1 SNHLY, CDR2 FYNNEI. V was clipped by 2 bases and J by 0 bases, with 13 bases between them. The CDR3 spans 16 residues. Here the CDR3 DNA reads TGTGCCAGCAGTGAAATAGGGGGTAAATCTAACTATGGCTACACCTTC. This translates into CASSEIGGKSNYGYTF.

In the case of this clone: One end of the junction is discordant with germline, which a read error may explain. The chain has TRBV29-1 and TRBJ2-7; D remains unclear. Germline V gene lookup returns CDR1 SQVTM and CDR2 ANQGSEA. This CDR3 contains 13 residues. The CDR3 loop reads CSVGIISSSEQYF. The CDR3, as DNA: TGCAGCGTTGGTATCATAAGCTCCTCCGAGCAGTACTTC.

The chain couples TRBV30 to TRBJ1-1, with D maybe TRBD1 (6 bases). CDR1 and CDR2 (germline): GTSNPN, SVGIG (reference sequence). This CDR3 region has 15 residues. Trimming took off 3 bases at V and 2 bases at J, with 16 bases between the two ends. The DNA of the CDR3 is TGTGCCTGGAGAGCTCCGGGACATCAAAACACTGAAGCTTTCTTT. Protein sequence: CAWRAPGHQNTEAFF.

The chain couples TRBV5-4 to TRBJ2-7; D not resolved. Germline-derived CDR1 and CDR2 are SGHNT and YYREEE (reference sequence). The CDR3 is 12 amino acids. V gave up 1 base and J gave up 3 bases, with 5 bases separating them. This CDR3 reads CASSLPNYEQYF. DNA for the CDR3: TGTGCCAGCAGCTTGCCAAACTACGAGCAGTACTTC.

V and J are TRBV14 and TRBJ1-2, with a tentative D call TRBD1 (6 bases). Trimming cost V 0 bases and J 3 bases, with 11 bases left between them. Germline CDR1 is SGHDN and CDR2 is FVKESK. The CDR3 consists of 15 residues. CDR3 amino acids: CASSQDLGGYYGYTF. In DNA form, the CDR3 reads TGTGCCAGCAGCCAAGATCTAGGGGGATACTATGGCTACACCTTC.

For this clone: The junction departs from germline at one end; a sequencing error may be responsible. The chain couples TRBV18 to TRBJ2-5; D is unclear. CDR3 length equals 15 residues. Germline V gene lookup returns CDR1 KGHSH and CDR2 LQKENI. CDR3 sequence (DNA): TGTGCCAGCTCACCACTCGGGTCTCTCTCGGAGACCCGGTACTTC. Translating gives CASSPLGSLSETRYF.

CDR3 nucleotides: TGTGCCAGCAGTTACCATCGACAGGGTGCCTACGAGCAGTACTTC. Translating gives CASSYHRQGAYEQYF. The chain is built from TRBV6-5 and TRBJ2-7; TRBD1 aligns across 7 bases. There are 15 residues in the CDR3. Germline assignment: CDR1 MNHEY and CDR2 SVGAGI. The trim removed 2 bases at V and 2 bases at J, leaving 6 bases unmatched.

This clone was found once. The CDR3 is CASSYSAGLSNYGYTF. CDR3 DNA: TGTGCCAGCAGTTACTCGGCAGGGCTTTCTAACTATGGCTACACCTTC. The chain recombines TRBV6-6 with TRBJ1-2; a weak D match, TRBD1 (5 bases). The CDR3 is 16 residues long. Trimming left V 0 bases short and J 0 bases short, with 11 bases between. Germline V lookup: CDR1 MNHNY, CDR2 SVGAGI (reference sequence).

This clone was detected only once. V gene TRBV9 combines with J gene TRBJ1-1, with D tentatively TRBD1 (6 bases). The V end lost 7 bases, the J end lost 6 bases, and 19 bases lay between the germline ends. Germline-derived CDR1 and CDR2 are SGDLS and YYNGEE. The CDR3 is 14 amino acids. CDR3 loop: CASGSKTGSAEAFF. The CDR3 bases are TGTGCCAGCGGCTCCAAAACAGGGTCCGCTGAAGCTTTCTTT.

This chain links TRBV4-1 with TRBJ2-1; D may be TRBD2 (6 bases). Germline CDR1 is MGHRA and CDR2 is YSYEKL. The length of the CDR3 is 15 residues. Trimming removed 5 bases from V and 0 bases from J, with 11 bases in between. The CDR3 DNA reads TGCGCCAGCAGCTCTGACGGGAGCTCCTACAATGAGCAGTTCTTC. Translation gives CASSSDGSSYNEQFF.

V usage is TRBV9 and J usage is TRBJ2-1; D is perhaps TRBD1 (5 bases). CDR3 size: 16 residues. Germline CDR1 is SGDLS and CDR2 is YYNGEE. Trimming removed 3 bases at V and 2 bases at J, with 15 bases between. The DNA for the CDR3 is TGTGCCAGCAGCGCGTGGGGCGATGGGGCCTACAATGAGCAGTTCTTC. Amino acids: CASSAWGDGAYNEQFF.